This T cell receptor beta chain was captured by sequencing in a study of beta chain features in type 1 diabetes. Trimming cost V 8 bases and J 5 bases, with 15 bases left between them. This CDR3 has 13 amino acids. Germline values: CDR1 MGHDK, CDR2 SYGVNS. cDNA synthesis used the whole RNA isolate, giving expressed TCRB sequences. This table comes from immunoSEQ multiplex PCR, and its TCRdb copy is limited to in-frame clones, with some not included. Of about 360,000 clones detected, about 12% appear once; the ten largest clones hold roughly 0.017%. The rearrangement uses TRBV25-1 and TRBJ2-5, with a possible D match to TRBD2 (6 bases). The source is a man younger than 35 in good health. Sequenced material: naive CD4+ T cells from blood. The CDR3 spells CASQELASETQYF. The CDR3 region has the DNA TGTGCCAGCCAGGAGCTAGCGTCTGAGACCCAGTACTTC.